The 6 T cell receptor beta chains given below trace back to one sample, sequenced in a study of PD-1 blockade in mismatch repair-deficient tumors. Only in-frame clones appear in the TCRdb table, and some are missing; sequencing was by immunoSEQ multiplex PCR. The data contain around 120,000 clones, almost 90% of them singletons. The specimen comprised peripheral blood, sampled approximately 69 weeks after starting pembrolizumab. These receptors were obtained from an adult with mismatch repair-deficient cancer.

The rearrangement uses TRBV11-2 and TRBJ2-2; D is perhaps TRBD2 (6 bases). V lost 3 bases, J lost 2 bases, and 10 bases lay in between. Germline V lookup: CDR1 SGHAT, CDR2 FQNNGV. The CDR3 runs to 15 residues. This CDR3 reads CASSLLATNTGELFF. In nucleotides, the CDR3 is TGTGCCAGCAGCTTGCTAGCGACTAACACCGGGGAGCTGTTTTTT.

This clone was seen a handful of times. The J gene is TRBJ2-7, the V gene TRBV7-9; no clear D gene. Germline V gives CDR1 SEHNR, CDR2 FQNEAQ (reference sequence). The CDR3 covers 12 residues. Trimming shortened V by 2 bases and J by 6 bases, and 8 bases separated the two germline ends. Here the CDR3 reads CASSLRPAEQYF. The CDR3 nucleotides read TGTGCCAGCAGCTTAAGACCCGCCGAGCAGTACTTC. The full variable domain, its missing parts supplied by reference TRBV7-9 and TRBJ2-7, is DTGVSQNPRHKITKRGQNVTFRCDPISEHNRLYWYRQTLGQGPEFLTYFQNEAQLEKSRLLSDRFSAERPKGSFSTLEIQRTEQGDSAMYLCASSLRPAEQYFGPGTRLTVT.

The chain couples TRBV6-5 to TRBJ1-2; 8 bases map to TRBD1. CDR1 and CDR2 from the germline V gene are MNHEY and SVGAGI. The junction had 8 bases not matched to a gene; V was cut back by 6 bases and J by 8 bases. The CDR3 is made up of 13 amino acids. CDR3 sequence: CASRPQGAEGYTF. CDR3 DNA sequence: TGTGCCAGCAGGCCTCAGGGGGCGGAGGGCTACACCTTC.

The chain uses TRBV9 and TRBJ2-7, with D possibly TRBD2 on 6 matching bases. Germline-derived CDR1 and CDR2 are SGDLS and YYNGEE. This CDR3 is 16 amino acids long. V was shortened by 3 bases and J by 1 base, with 17 bases between the two germline ends. The CDR3 loop is CASSASGGTGSYEQYF. The CDR3 DNA reads as TGTGCCAGCAGCGCGTCCGGGGGAACAGGTTCCTACGAGCAGTACTTC.

This clone turned up a few times. The chain couples TRBV7-9 to TRBJ1-2, with a tentative D call TRBD1 (6 bases). Trimming cost V 7 bases and J 6 bases, with 15 bases left between them. Per the germline V gene, CDR1 is SEHNR and CDR2 is FQNEAQ (reference sequence). The CDR3 is made up of 13 amino acids. The CDR3 nucleotides read TGTGCCAGCACCGCCGGAGGGGGGAATGGCTACACCTTC. Protein sequence: CASTAGGGNGYTF.

The chain links TRBV7-8 to TRBJ1-2; D call uncertain. The CDR3 is 14 residues long. V lost 5 bases and J lost 4, with 14 bases in between. The germline V gene encodes CDR1 SGHVS and CDR2 FQNEAQ. The CDR3 sequence is CASSPTRVIYGYTF. CDR3 coding DNA: TGTGCCAGCAGCCCTACTCGGGTAATCTATGGCTACACCTTC.